This T cell receptor beta chain originates from a study of shared clonotypes between healthy human individuals. Study-wide findings and caveats: Generally, naive subsets (rather than memory subsets) showed larger estimated richness.

A CD45RA+ naive subset and a CD45RA-negative memory subset were split from CD4+ cells. V lost 2 bases to trimming and J lost 5 bases, with 10 bases between them. This CDR3 comprises 13 residues. Germline V gives CDR1 MNHNS, CDR2 SASEGT. Here immunoSEQ multiplex PCR was the method, and the copy in TCRdb shows in-frame clones only, minus some. The data hold millions of clones, with roughly 92% observed a single time. Worth noting for this clone: Its antigen remains unknown.

Material: naive CD4+ T cells sorted from blood. Subset indicated: CD45RA+ positively selected. This chain joins TRBV6-1 and TRBJ2-7; D gene unclear. The TCR sequence derives from a young man in good health. The CDR3 nucleotides read TGTGCCAGCAGTGAACGACGCCCGAACGAGCAGTACTTC. Translated: CASSERRPNEQYF.